These T cell receptor beta chains were read from a single sample in a study of T cells in Graves' hyperthyroidism and ophthalmopathy. From the multiplex PCR reads, TCRdb called clonotypes with MiXCR, one entry per CDR3 protein. The sample holds some 600,000 distinct CDR3 sequences, around 46% seen once. The sample taken for sequencing was peripheral blood or thyroid tissue (not recorded which). These receptors all stem from a woman aged 18-29 years with Graves' hyperthyroidism. The CDR3 runs from the conserved cysteine through the conserved F or W. A D gene is named only where the DNA matches it firmly. The listing skips clone size in some rows; elsewhere it reads once, few, many or a size class.

TRBV2,NA,NA,TRBJ1-1,TGTGCCAGCGTTCGTACGGTGAACACTGAAGCTTTCTTT,CASVRTVNTEAFF
TRBV7-9,NA,NA,TRBJ1-2,TGTGCCAGCAGCTTAGAGGCGCGGGGCAGCTATGGCTACACCTTC,CASSLEARGSYGYTF
TRBV7-2,NA,NA,TRBJ2-7,TGTGCCAGCTCACCCCTACCCGGAAGCATAACCTACGAGCAGTACTTC,CASSPLPGSITYEQYF
TRBV29-1,NA,NA,TRBJ1-5,TGTGCCTGGAGTGTACCCAATAGCAATCAGCCCCAGCATTTT,CAWSVPNSNQPQHF
TRBV24-1,TRBD1,NA,TRBJ1-2,TGTGCCAGCAGCCCGACATACCGGGACAGTGGCTACACCTTC,CASSPTYRDSGYTF
TRBV12-3/TRBV12-4,NA,NA,TRBJ1-4,TGTGCCAGTGTCGGTGGGGTTGGTTTATACGGAGAAAAACTGTTTTTT,CASVGGVGLYGEKLFF
TRBV29-1,NA,NA,TRBJ2-7,TGCAGCAGTGAGCTCGGGACCTACGAGCAGTACTTC,CSSELGTYEQYF
TRBV9,TRBD2,NA,TRBJ2-7,TGTGCCAGCAGCGTAGGACTAGCGGGTTTAGGGAAGCCCTACGAGCAGTACTTC,CASSVGLAGLGKPYEQYF
TRBV15,TRBD1,many,TRBJ1-2,TGTGCCACCAGCAAAAGACAGGGGGGTGGCTACACCTTC,CATSKRQGGGYTF
TRBV2,TRBD2,NA,TRBJ2-7,TGTGCCAGCAGTGAAGGCGGGAGTTCTCTAGGCGAGCAGTACTTC,CASSEGGSSLGEQYF
TRBV11-2,NA,NA,TRBJ1-2,TGTGCCAGCAGCTCCTATTCCTCCCGGTCCTATGGCTACACCTTC,CASSSYSSRSYGYTF
TRBV29-1,NA,NA,TRBJ2-2,NA,CSVEGRGRQGLGRPGSCFF
TRBV6-1,TRBD1,NA,TRBJ1-2,TGTGCCAGCAGAGGACAGGGAAACTACACCTTC,CASRGQGNYTF
TRBV7-8,TRBD1,NA,TRBJ1-2,TGTGCCAGCAGCGTCGGGACAGGGAGTGGCTACACCTTC,CASSVGTGSGYTF
TRBV7-2,NA,NA,TRBJ2-7,TGTGCCAGCAGCAGGAACGGTTACTCCTACGAGCAGTACTTC,CASSRNGYSYEQYF
TRBV7-2,TRBD2,once,TRBJ2-5,TGTGCCAGCAGGACCGGACTAGCGGGAGGGGCTGTGGAGACCCAGTACTTC,CASRTGLAGGAVETQYF
TRBV18,NA,NA,TRBJ2-7,TGTGCCAGCTCACCAGAGGCGGGATACGAGCAGTACTTC,CASSPEAGYEQYF
TRBV29-1,TRBD2,few,TRBJ2-7,TGCAGCGTTCGGGGGGACGAGCAGTACTTC,CSVRGDEQYF
TRBV7-2,NA,NA,TRBJ1-2,TGTGCCAGCAGCTTAGCGTTTAGGGGGTCTAACTATGGCTACACCTTC,CASSLAFRGSNYGYTF
TRBV7-3,TRBD1,NA,TRBJ1-6,TGTGCCAGCAGCGTCTCACAGGGGGCAAATTATAATTCACCCCTCCACTTT,CASSVSQGANYNSPLHF
TRBV5-1,NA,few,TRBJ1-1,TGCGCCAGCAAGGAGATCAGGGTAGGCACTGAAGCTTTCTTT,CASKEIRVGTEAFF
TRBV7-8,NA,few,TRBJ1-6,TGCGCCAGCAGCCAGGTTATCAGCTCCTATAATTCACCCCTCCACTTT,CASSQVISSYNSPLHF
TRBV29-1,NA,NA,TRBJ1-2,TGCAGCGTTGAAGGGAATGGCTATGGCTACACCTTC,CSVEGNGYGYTF
TRBV29-1,NA,few,TRBJ2-4,TGCAGCGTGGTCCCTGGGATAGCCAAAAACATTCAGTACTTC,CSVVPGIAKNIQYF
TRBV25-1,TRBD1,NA,TRBJ1-2,TGTGCCAGCTTAGGACAGGACTATGGCTACACCTTC,CASLGQDYGYTF
TRBV20-1,NA,NA,TRBJ1-4,TGCAGTGCTAGAGATAGCACAGGGACAACTAATGAAAAACTGTTTTTT,CSARDSTGTTNEKLFF
TRBV29-1,NA,many,TRBJ2-5,TGCAGCGTTCTCGCCCCGACCCCAGAGACCCAGTACTTC,CSVLAPTPETQYF
TRBV19,TRBD1,NA,TRBJ1-2,TGTGCCAGTAGGGGGGACAGACCGAAGAACTATGGCTACACCTTC,CASRGDRPKNYGYTF
TRBV29-1,TRBD2,NA,TRBJ2-6,TGCAGCGTTGTGCTAGCCGGGCGGGAGGATTCCTACGTCCTGACTTTC,CSVVLAGREDSYVLTF
TRBV2,TRBD1,NA,TRBJ2-7,TGTGCCAGCGGGGTCATGTCGGCAGCAGGGGGTATTGGGCAGTACTTC,CASGVMSAAGGIGQYF
TRBV20-1,TRBD1,NA,TRBJ2-7,TGCAGTGCCGCCGGTGGGACAGGGGTCGACGAGCAGTACTTC,CSAAGGTGVDEQYF
TRBV7-9,TRBD1,NA,TRBJ1-5,TGCGCCAGCAGTCTTTATCGGGACAGGGATCAGCCCCAGCATTTT,CASSLYRDRDQPQHF
TRBV7-2,TRBD1,NA,TRBJ1-2,TGCGCCAGCAGCCTCCGGGGACAGGGGCCCTATGGCTACACCTTC,CASSLRGQGPYGYTF
TRBV29-1,TRBD1,many,TRBJ1-2,TGCAGCGTGGGGGGGACAGGGTATGGCTACACCTTC,CSVGGTGYGYTF
TRBV2,NA,few,TRBJ1-5,TGTGCCAGCAGTGGGGTGGGGGGGCATCAGCCCCAGCATTTT,CASSGVGGHQPQHF
TRBV7-2,TRBD2,NA,TRBJ2-2,TGTGCCAGCCTTAGCGGGCCTTACACCGGGGAGCTGTTTTTT,CASLSGPYTGELFF
TRBV6-5,NA,NA,TRBJ2-6,TGTGCCATCAGTTACGAAACCTCTGGGGCCAACGTCCTGACTTTC,CAISYETSGANVLTF
TRBV2,NA,few,TRBJ1-2,TGTGCCAGCAGTGACAGGGGACTTGGCTACACCTTC,CASSDRGLGYTF
TRBV5-1,NA,few,TRBJ1-6,TGCGCCAGCAGCTTGGATGGCAGGGTTAATTCACCCCTCCACTTT,CASSLDGRVNSPLHF
TRBV10-3,TRBD2,once,TRBJ2-7,TGTGCCATCAGTCCACTAGCGGGAGCGGGCGAGCAGTACTTC,CAISPLAGAGEQYF
TRBV29-1,NA,NA,TRBJ1-2,TGCAGCTTAGGAAATAGGGCTGGCTATGGCTACACCTTC,CSLGNRAGYGYTF
TRBV14,NA,NA,TRBJ1-6,TGTGCCAGCAGCCAAGATCTGGGGGGGCGATTTTCACCCCTCCACTTT,CASSQDLGGRFSPLHF